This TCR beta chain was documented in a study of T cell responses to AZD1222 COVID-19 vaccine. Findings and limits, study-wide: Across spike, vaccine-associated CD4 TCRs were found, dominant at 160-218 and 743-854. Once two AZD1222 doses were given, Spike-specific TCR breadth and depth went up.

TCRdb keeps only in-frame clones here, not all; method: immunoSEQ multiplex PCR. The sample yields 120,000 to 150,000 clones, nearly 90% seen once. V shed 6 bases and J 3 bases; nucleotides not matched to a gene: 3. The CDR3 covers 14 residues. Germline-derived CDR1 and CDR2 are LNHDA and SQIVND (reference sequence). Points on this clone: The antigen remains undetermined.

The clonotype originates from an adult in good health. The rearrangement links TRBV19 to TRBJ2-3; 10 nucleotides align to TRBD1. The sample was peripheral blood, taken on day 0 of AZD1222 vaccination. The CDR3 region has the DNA TGTGCCAGTAGCCGGGACAGGGGTACAGATACGCAGTATTTT. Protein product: CASSRDRGTDTQYF. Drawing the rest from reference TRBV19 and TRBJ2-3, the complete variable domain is DGGITQSPKYLFRKEGQNVTLSCEQNLNHDAMYWYRQDPGQGLRLIYYSQIVNDFQKGDIAEGYSVSREKKESFPLTVTSAQKNPTAFYLCASSRDRGTDTQYFGPGTRLTVL.